The table lists the clone carrying this T cell receptor beta chain with a count of one. Arm-PCR of CDR3 regions with iRepertoire HTBI primers generated TCR beta libraries. TCRdb itself ran the multiplex PCR reads through MiXCR, one entry per CDR3 protein. The sample gives 550,000 or so distinct CDR3 sequences, around 12% of which show up once; roughly 8.2% is in the top ten. The CDR3 spans 16 residues. This record comes from a study of regulatory T cells in long-lasting Graves disease. Time point denoted: newly diagnosed GD, antithyroid drugs for less than 3 months. Isolated PBMC RNA provided the starting material for the TCR library. These data are also associated with another study on T cells in Graves' hyperthyroidism and ophthalmopathy.

Here the sequenced sample was peripheral blood mononuclear cells (PBMCs), taken at new diagnosis, from a patient treated with antithyroid drugs. The chain carries TRBV3-2 and TRBJ2-1; the table gives TRBD1 as D, unverified against the DNA. TRBV3-2 is termed a pseudogene. The TCR was taken from a woman in her 30s with Graves disease. CDR3 sequence: CASSQDGAEYYNEQFF. As DNA, the CDR3 is TGTGCCAGCAGCCAAGATGGGGCAGAATACTACAATGAGCAGTTCTTC.